This is a list of T cell receptor beta chains from one sample in a study of T cell changes during pregnancy in multiple sclerosis. The assay was immunoSEQ multiplex PCR, and TCRdb's table has in-frame clones only and misses some. Among tens of thousands of clones listed, about 91% were seen once. The source was peripheral blood, collected after pregnancy. Source of these receptors: a female donor in good health, enrolled as a control in a pregnancy study. The CDR3 runs from the conserved cysteine through the conserved F or W. D genes are given only for firm matches. A row's size may be missing; if present it is once, few, many or a size class.

j_gene,d_gene,v_gene,abundance,CDR3nt,CDR3aa
TRBJ2-5,TRBD1,TRBV5-1,-,TGCGCCAGCAGCACCACAGGGGCCCAAGAGACCCAGTACTTC,CASSTTGAQETQYF
TRBJ1-2,-,TRBV4-1,-,TGCGCCAGCAGCCAAAGGGCGCGGGGTGAGGATGGCTACACCTTC,CASSQRARGEDGYTF
TRBJ2-5,-,TRBV28,-,TGTGCCAGCAGTTTCGCACCGCCACGGGAAGAGACCCAGTACTTC,CASSFAPPREETQYF
TRBJ1-1,TRBD1,TRBV9,-,TGTGCCAGCAGCGTACTAGACAGGGGGAACACTGAAGCTTTCTTT,CASSVLDRGNTEAFF
TRBJ2-3,TRBD2,TRBV19,-,TGTGCCAGTAGTACTGGACTAGCGGGCAACACAGATACGCAGTATTTT,CASSTGLAGNTDTQYF
TRBJ2-1,TRBD2,TRBV5-4,-,TGTGCCAGCAGCCGCACCGGGACTAGCGGGCGCAATGAGCAGTTCTTC,CASSRTGTSGRNEQFF
TRBJ2-5,-,TRBV5-1,-,TGCGCCAGCACCCAGGGGGGACCCTCTGAGACCCAGTACTTC,CASTQGGPSETQYF
TRBJ2-5,TRBD2,TRBV29-1,-,TGCAGCGCCTCTCCCTCCGGGAGGCAAGAAGAGACCCAGTACTTC,CSASPSGRQEETQYF
TRBJ2-1,-,TRBV12-2,-,TGTGCAAGTCGCTTGAGGGGGACTACCAATGAGCAGTTCTTC,CASRLRGTTNEQFF
TRBJ1-1,TRBD1,TRBV19,few,TGTGCCAGTAGTGTAACGGAGGGGGCAGCTTTCTTT,CASSVTEGAAFF
TRBJ2-1,-,TRBV5-1,-,TGCGCCAGCAGCTTGGCTTACCAGTACAATGAGCAGTTCTTC,CASSLAYQYNEQFF
TRBJ2-2,TRBD2,TRBV9,-,TGTGCCAGCAGCGTAGTGCCTAGCGGGAGAGTTACCGGGGAGCTGTTTTTT,CASSVVPSGRVTGELFF
TRBJ2-3,-,TRBV12-5,-,TGTGCTAGTGGTCCTAGCACAGATACGCAGTATTTT,CASGPSTDTQYF
TRBJ1-1,TRBD1,TRBV18,-,TGTGCCAGCTCACCGAGAATCACGCTAGGACAGGGAGGCGATTCGGCTTTCTTT,CASSPRITLGQGGDSAFF
TRBJ2-5,TRBD2,TRBV4-3,-,TGCGCCAGCAGCCAGTCTCTAGCGGGAGGGGCGGAGACCCAGTACTTC,CASSQSLAGGAETQYF
TRBJ2-5,TRBD1,TRBV27,-,TGTGCCAGCACCCCCCGACAGGGGTTCGGGACCCAGTACTTC,CASTPRQGFGTQYF
TRBJ2-2,TRBD2,TRBV7-7,-,TGTGCCAGCAGCTTACTTCGGGGGGGGACCGGGGAGCTGTTTTTT,CASSLLRGGTGELFF
TRBJ1-2,TRBD1,TRBV5-1,-,TGCGCCAGCAGCTTGGGACAGGGTCGGGGCTACACCTTC,CASSLGQGRGYTF
TRBJ2-7,-,TRBV13,once,TGTGCCAGCAGCTTAGGTTACAGGGCGCTCTCCTACGAGCAGTACTTC,CASSLGYRALSYEQYF
TRBJ2-7,TRBD1,TRBV28,-,TGTGCCAGCCCAAGGGGAGAGACAGGGATAAACGAGCAGTACTTC,CASPRGETGINEQYF
TRBJ1-4,TRBD1,TRBV11-2,-,TGTGCCAGCAGCCCCGGGACAGGGAAAGAAAAACTGTTTTTT,CASSPGTGKEKLFF
TRBJ2-7,-,TRBV6-5,-,TGTGCCAGCAGTTCCCACACCTACGAGCAGTACTTC,CASSSHTYEQYF
TRBJ1-2,-,TRBV7-2,once,TGTGCCAGCAGCGAGATCGGGGTCGGCTACACCTTC,CASSEIGVGYTF
TRBJ2-1,TRBD1,TRBV4-1,-,TGCGCCAGCAGCCAAGGACAGGGGATTCCCAATGAGCAGTTCTTC,CASSQGQGIPNEQFF
TRBJ2-5,TRBD2,TRBV25-1,-,TGTGCCAGCAGTGAAGGTCTCCGACGGGAGGGGACCCAGTACTTC,CASSEGLRREGTQYF
TRBJ1-3,TRBD1,TRBV6-1,-,TGTGCCAGCAGTGGAGGGGGACAGGGCCCTAACTCTGGAAACACCATATATTTT,CASSGGGQGPNSGNTIYF
TRBJ2-1,-,TRBV5-4,once,TGTGCCAGCACCGCTTGGGGGCTATGGGAGCAGTTCTTC,CASTAWGLWEQFF
TRBJ2-5,TRBD1,TRBV5-6,once,TGTGCCAGCAGCATAGAGGGGGCGGTTGTGGAGACCCAGTACTTC,CASSIEGAVVETQYF
TRBJ1-2,-,TRBV30,-,TGTGCCTGGAGTCGACGGGGTTTCTATGGCTACACCTTC,CAWSRRGFYGYTF
TRBJ2-7,TRBD2,TRBV2,-,TGTGCCAGCAGTGAACAGTATAATACGGGGGGATTGACCTACGAGCAGTACTTC,CASSEQYNTGGLTYEQYF
TRBJ2-5,TRBD1,TRBV6-4,-,TGTGCCAGCAGTGCCACACCGGGACAGGGTAAAGAGACCCAGTACTTC,CASSATPGQGKETQYF
TRBJ1-2,-,TRBV30,-,TGTGCCTGGAGTCGTGGGGGCGGCTACACCTTC,CAWSRGGGYTF
TRBJ2-7,TRBD1,TRBV7-2,-,TGTGCCAGCAGCGCAGGACAGGCTTACTCCTACGAGCAGTACTTC,CASSAGQAYSYEQYF
TRBJ2-7,TRBD1,TRBV19,-,TGTGCCAGTAGTAAGACAGGGGTTTCCTACGAGCAGTACTTC,CASSKTGVSYEQYF
TRBJ1-1,-,TRBV4-1,-,TGCGCCAGCAGCGTACCAGGTAACACTGAAGCTTTCTTT,CASSVPGNTEAFF
TRBJ1-1,TRBD1,TRBV10-3,-,TGTGCCATCAGTGACGATGGCAGGGGGCAGCCGAGCACTGAAGCTTTCTTT,CAISDDGRGQPSTEAFF
TRBJ2-2,TRBD1,TRBV6-5,once,TGTGCCAGCAGTTACCAGGGACAGGGACACACCGGGGAGCTGTTTTTT,CASSYQGQGHTGELFF
TRBJ1-5,-,TRBV19,-,TGTGCCAGTAGCACTACCCCGGGGTCCTTCAATCAGCCCCAGCATTTT,CASSTTPGSFNQPQHF
TRBJ1-2,TRBD1,TRBV11-2,-,TGTGCCAGCAGCGCGCGTCAGGGGGCTAACTATGGCTACACCTTC,CASSARQGANYGYTF
TRBJ2-3,TRBD2,TRBV15,-,TGTGCCACCTCGCAGGGAACTAGCGGGGGGGCGTGGGGAGATACGCAGTATTTT,CATSQGTSGGAWGDTQYF
TRBJ2-1,TRBD2,TRBV11-3,-,TGTGCCAGCAGCTTAGGCGGGAGCTCCTACAATGAGCAGTTCTTC,CASSLGGSSYNEQFF
TRBJ1-4,-,TRBV11-2,-,TGTGCCAGCAGCTTAGAGGGGGCCTCAGAAAAACTGTTTTTT,CASSLEGASEKLFF
TRBJ1-6,-,TRBV9,-,TGTGCCAGCAGCGTAGCTTCTGCGTCACCCCTCCACTTT,CASSVASASPLHF
TRBJ2-7,-,TRBV11-2,-,TGTGCCAGCAGCCTCAGGGTGGGCGAGCAGTACTTC,CASSLRVGEQYF
TRBJ2-2,-,TRBV25-1,-,TGTGCCAGCAGTGCGAGAGGGCGTTCGAACACCGGGGAGCTGTTTTTT,CASSARGRSNTGELFF
TRBJ2-3,TRBD2,TRBV9,-,TGTGCCAGCAGTCATACTAGCGGGAGGGCAGATACGCAGTATTTT,CASSHTSGRADTQYF
TRBJ1-5,-,TRBV19,-,TGTGCCAGTATAGGAGGCAGCAATCAGCCCCAGCATTTT,CASIGGSNQPQHF
TRBJ1-2,TRBD1,TRBV6-1,-,TGTGCCAGCAGTGAATGGGGACAGACGAAGACGTACTATGGCTACACCTTC,CASSEWGQTKTYYGYTF
TRBJ1-1,TRBD1,TRBV7-6,-,TGTGCCAGCAGCTCAGACTTACCGGGACAGCCGAACACTGAAGCTTTCTTT,CASSSDLPGQPNTEAFF
TRBJ1-2,-,TRBV4-1,-,TGCGCCAGCAGCCGACAGGAGAATTATGGCTACACCTTC,CASSRQENYGYTF
TRBJ1-6,-,TRBV6-5,-,TGTGCCAGCAGCCCCGGGGGGGGAAATAATTCACCCCTCCACTTT,CASSPGGGNNSPLHF
TRBJ2-7,TRBD2,TRBV9,-,TGTGCCAGCAGCGCGGGGGGACTTTACGAGCAGTACTTC,CASSAGGLYEQYF
TRBJ2-7,TRBD2,TRBV5-1,-,TGCGCCAGCAGCGGCCCCGGGCTAGCGGGAGTTCCCCACGAGCAGTACTTC,CASSGPGLAGVPHEQYF
TRBJ2-3,-,TRBV7-2,-,TGTGCCAGCAGCTCGGACAGGGAGGGAACGCAGTATTTT,CASSSDREGTQYF